This record covers a single T cell receptor beta chain. In the source study's methods: For nucleated cells, counts were estimated from reference gene primer amplification. The protocol was immunoSEQ multiplex PCR, while the TCRdb copy is restricted to in-frame clones and leaves out a portion. Clonal size and the V and J genes are those of that table, whereas D and trimming came from the DNA. This table holds 300,000 to 400,000 clones, about 87% found once. Germline V gene sequence: CDR1 LNHDA, CDR2 SQIVND (reference sequence). CDR3 size: 14 residues. V gave up 7 bases and J gave up 4 bases; unmatched junction bases: 8. This entry belongs to a study of blood T cell repertoires in COVID-19. Across the whole study: Some COVID-19 samples were acute and others convalescent; all came from the United States, Italy and Spain.

Specimen: peripheral blood. The V and J genes are TRBV19 and TRBJ2-3, with 7 bases identical to TRBD2. The TCR comes from a woman between 50 and 59 years old who had recovered from COVID-19. The CDR3 spells CASNSGVGADTQYF. CDR3 in DNA: TGTGCCAGTAACAGCGGGGTCGGGGCAGATACGCAGTATTTT.